This note documents a single T cell receptor beta chain sequence. The antigen is not known. The entry originates in a study of blood T cells in healthy people across ages. Study-wide findings and caveats: Long-lived and aged donors differed, with more naive CD4+ cells and higher diversity in the long-lived.

The ends lost 8 bases at V and 10 bases at J; junction bases unmatched: 11. The germline gives CDR1 DFQATT, CDR2 SNEGSKA (reference sequence). CDR3 length equals 12 residues. Through a sample-barcoded 5' primer and a J-beta primer mix, a second PCR was run for about 6 to 11 cycles. Each TCR beta cDNA got a 12-nucleotide random molecular identifier. TCRdb analysed the 5' RACE reads with MiXCR anew, one entry per CDR3 protein. This sample has 1.5 million to 1.9 million distinct CDR3 sequences, with roughly 43% found just once. The sample taken for sequencing was blood. The chain links TRBV20-1 to TRBJ2-1, with 7 bases matching TRBD2. This receptor was identified in a woman between 18 and 29 years old in good health. CDR3 region: CSRAGPRAEQFF. Written as DNA, the CDR3 is TGCAGTCGAGCGGGGCCCCGCGCGGAGCAGTTCTTC.